This is a list of T cell receptor beta chains from one sample in a study of blood T cell repertoires in COVID-19. Clones were read by immunoSEQ multiplex PCR, and TCRdb kept only the in-frame ones, dropping some. The table shows about 300,000 clones, with 70% to 90% occurring only once. Sequenced: PBMCs or T cells enriched from blood (not recorded which). The receptors were sampled from a man under 40 who had recovered from COVID-19. The CDR3 runs from the conserved cysteine through the conserved F or W. Fields, in order: J gene, clone size, V gene, D gene, CDR3 DNA, CDR3 protein. The D gene is left open where the match is weak. Clone size is stated in some rows and not others, as once, few, many or a class when expanded.

TRBJ1-1 | NA | TRBV29-1 | NA | TGCAGCGTAGGGACAAGACCACGGGACACTGAAGCTTTCTTT | CSVGTRPRDTEAFF
TRBJ1-4 | once | TRBV19 | NA | TGTGCCAGTAGTAGACAGACTAATGAAAAACTGTTTTTT | CASSRQTNEKLFF
TRBJ2-7 | NA | TRBV6-5 | NA | TGTGCCAGCAGTTGGGACATAGGGGTTGGAGGCGAGCAGTACTTC | CASSWDIGVGGEQYF
TRBJ2-4 | NA | TRBV19 | NA | TGTGCCAGTAGCCTCTTAGACTCAGACATTCAGTACTTC | CASSLLDSDIQYF
TRBJ2-7 | NA | TRBV5-1 | NA | TGCGCCAGCAGCTTGCTAGGGGGTGCTACCCACGAGCAGTACTTC | CASSLLGGATHEQYF
TRBJ1-6 | NA | TRBV7-9 | NA | TGTGCCAGCAGGTCTCAGAATTCACCCCTCCACTTT | CASRSQNSPLHF
TRBJ2-5 | NA | TRBV7-2 | TRBD2 | TGTGCCAGCAGTTCTACCAGCGGGACCCAAGAGACCCAGTACTTC | CASSSTSGTQETQYF
TRBJ2-7 | NA | TRBV4-1 | TRBD2 | TGCGCCAGCAGCCAAGGAGGCGCTACAACAGCGGGGGAGCAGTACTTC | CASSQGGATTAGEQYF
TRBJ1-1 | NA | TRBV5-1 | NA | TGCGCCAGCAGCGGTGGGGGGTTAGGGTACACTGAAGCTTTCTTT | CASSGGGLGYTEAFF
TRBJ2-1 | NA | TRBV18 | TRBD2 | TGTGCCAGCTCATCGAGCGGGGGGTATTACAATGAGCAGTTCTTC | CASSSSGGYYNEQFF
TRBJ2-2 | NA | TRBV6-2/TRBV6-3 | NA | TGTGCCAGCAGTTACTCGAGGTCCGGGGAGCTGTTTTTT | CASSYSRSGELFF
TRBJ1-1 | NA | TRBV19 | TRBD1 | TGTGCCAGCAACAGGGGGACTGAAGCTTTCTTT | CASNRGTEAFF
TRBJ1-6 | NA | TRBV6-5 | NA | TGTGCCAGCGGCCAGGGAAGCTCACCCCTCCACTTT | CASGQGSSPLHF
TRBJ1-2 | NA | TRBV5-4 | TRBD1 | TGTGCCAGCAGCTCCCTTACAGGGGGAAGAGGGTATGGCTACACCTTC | CASSSLTGGRGYGYTF
TRBJ1-2 | NA | TRBV19 | TRBD1 | TGTGCCAGTACTAGGGAGGCCACAGGGGCAACCCACTATGGCTACACCTTC | CASTREATGATHYGYTF
TRBJ1-6 | NA | TRBV5-4 | NA | TGTGCCAGCAGGATTTACGGGTCGTATAATTCACCCCTCCACTTT | CASRIYGSYNSPLHF
TRBJ1-1 | NA | TRBV5-6 | NA | TGTGCCAGCAGCTTTTCAGCACTACACACTGAAGCTTTCTTT | CASSFSALHTEAFF
TRBJ1-3 | few | TRBV2 | NA | TGTGCCAGCAGTGATCGGGGAACCTACTCTGGAAACACCATATATTTT | CASSDRGTYSGNTIYF
TRBJ1-1 | NA | TRBV11-2 | NA | TGTGCCAGCAGCTTCTCAGGGTCTGAAGCTTTCTTT | CASSFSGSEAFF
TRBJ2-7 | NA | TRBV3-1/TRBV3-2 | NA | TGTGCCAGCAGCCAACCGATAGGGAGTACCTACGAGCAGTACTTC | CASSQPIGSTYEQYF
TRBJ2-1 | NA | TRBV18 | TRBD1 | TGTGCCAGCTCACCGGGACAGAACAATGAGCAGTTCTTC | CASSPGQNNEQFF
TRBJ2-7 | NA | TRBV3-1/TRBV3-2 | NA | TGTGCCAGCAGCCGCGGGGCTCCCCACGAGCAGTACTTC | CASSRGAPHEQYF
TRBJ2-1 | NA | TRBV3-1/TRBV3-2 | NA | TGTGCCAGCAGCCAAGATCCACCTAGAGAGCAGTTCTTC | CASSQDPPREQFF
TRBJ2-7 | NA | TRBV10-1 | NA | TGCGCCAGCAGTGAGATGGGGGGAACTTACGAGCAGTACTTC | CASSEMGGTYEQYF